The rows below give T cell receptor beta chains drawn from one sample of a study of blood T cells in healthy people across ages. TCRdb re-derived calls from the 5' RACE reads in MiXCR, one entry per CDR3 protein. Among 650,000 to 1,000,000 distinct CDR3 sequences listed, 36% were seen once. The sample was blood. These receptors originate from a man younger than 35 in good health. Each CDR3 is given with its conserved first and last residue. The D gene is left open where the match is weak.

V gene: TRBV7-2
J gene: TRBJ2-7
D gene: TRBD2
CDR3 protein: CASSLEASGGYNEQYF

V gene: TRBV20-1
J gene: TRBJ2-5
D gene: -
CDR3 protein: CSASRGGETQYF

V gene: TRBV20-1
J gene: TRBJ1-1
D gene: -
CDR3 protein: CSARDLEGGDSNTEAFF

V gene: TRBV10-3
J gene: TRBJ2-3
D gene: TRBD2
CDR3 protein: CAIGGGEDTQYF

V gene: TRBV15
J gene: TRBJ1-5
D gene: TRBD1
CDR3 protein: CATIGTANQPQHF

V gene: TRBV20-1
J gene: TRBJ2-2
D gene: -
CDR3 protein: CSARDRPTGELFF

V gene: TRBV28
J gene: TRBJ1-5
D gene: -
CDR3 protein: CAGNTNRRSAKGGNQPQHF

V gene: TRBV5-1
J gene: TRBJ2-6
D gene: TRBD1
CDR3 protein: CASSLDMAWTGVFSGANVLTF

V gene: TRBV20-1
J gene: TRBJ2-2
D gene: -
CDR3 protein: CSAWHSNTGELFF

V gene: TRBV4-3
J gene: TRBJ1-4
D gene: -
CDR3 protein: CASSQEGYPEKLFF

V gene: TRBV3-1
J gene: TRBJ2-3
D gene: -
CDR3 protein: CASSQATRGGIPQYF

V gene: TRBV18
J gene: TRBJ2-3
D gene: -
CDR3 protein: CASSFSPRTDTQYF

V gene: TRBV5-6
J gene: TRBJ2-5
D gene: TRBD2
CDR3 protein: CASSFGTSGGNEQYF

V gene: TRBV27
J gene: TRBJ2-6
D gene: TRBD2
CDR3 protein: CASSFTSGSSGANVLTF

V gene: TRBV20-1
J gene: TRBJ1-1
D gene: -
CDR3 protein: CSARASSLSTEAFF

V gene: TRBV4-2
J gene: TRBJ2-2
D gene: TRBD2
CDR3 protein: CASSQGPWGLANTGELFF

V gene: TRBV20-1
J gene: TRBJ1-1
D gene: -
CDR3 protein: CSANEGYMNTEAFF

V gene: TRBV7-2
J gene: TRBJ2-1
D gene: TRBD2
CDR3 protein: CASSWNAGGTGEQFF

V gene: TRBV27
J gene: -
D gene: -
CDR3 protein: CASSQGLTAEQYF

V gene: TRBV10-3
J gene: TRBJ1-4
D gene: -
CDR3 protein: CAIGGGPETNEKLFF

V gene: TRBV6-2/TRBV6-3
J gene: TRBJ2-3
D gene: TRBD2
CDR3 protein: CASSSGTSGVEFKYF

V gene: TRBV4-3
J gene: TRBJ2-3
D gene: -
CDR3 protein: CASSRSEAGTDTQYF

V gene: TRBV7-2
J gene: TRBJ1-2
D gene: -
CDR3 protein: CASSLESGGDGYTF

V gene: TRBV4-3
J gene: TRBJ1-6
D gene: -
CDR3 protein: CASSQDPKGNNSPLHF

V gene: TRBV29-1
J gene: TRBJ2-7
D gene: TRBD2
CDR3 protein: CSVESSGSGEQYF

V gene: TRBV20-1
J gene: TRBJ2-3
D gene: TRBD2
CDR3 protein: CSARDLASGGAADTQYF

V gene: TRBV6-5
J gene: TRBJ2-1
D gene: -
CDR3 protein: CASSYSRIDEQFF

V gene: TRBV12-3/TRBV12-4
J gene: TRBJ2-1
D gene: -
CDR3 protein: CASSYLGYFVQNEQFF

V gene: TRBV5-1
J gene: TRBJ2-3
D gene: -
CDR3 protein: CASSVGESGDTQYF

V gene: TRBV4-1
J gene: TRBJ1-5
D gene: -
CDR3 protein: CASSQDRGGSQPQHF

V gene: TRBV6-2/TRBV6-3
J gene: TRBJ2-7
D gene: TRBD1
CDR3 protein: CASNRGQVLPYEQYF

V gene: TRBV7-3
J gene: TRBJ1-1
D gene: -
CDR3 protein: CASSLTPSGEAFF

V gene: TRBV4-2
J gene: TRBJ2-3
D gene: -
CDR3 protein: CAGSRGRGTSTDTQYF

V gene: TRBV12-3/TRBV12-4
J gene: TRBJ1-4
D gene: -
CDR3 protein: CASSFQGKLFF

V gene: TRBV6-1
J gene: TRBJ2-7
D gene: TRBD2
CDR3 protein: CASTPSGGYNEQYF

V gene: TRBV11-2
J gene: TRBJ1-2
D gene: -
CDR3 protein: CASSPSGGFYGYTF

V gene: TRBV12-5
J gene: TRBJ2-3
D gene: -
CDR3 protein: CASGLAPPGIEQYF

V gene: TRBV7-3
J gene: TRBJ2-1
D gene: TRBD2
CDR3 protein: CASSSQESGGAREQFF

V gene: TRBV19
J gene: TRBJ2-1
D gene: -
CDR3 protein: CASAGANEQFF

V gene: TRBV12-3/TRBV12-4
J gene: TRBJ2-3
D gene: -
CDR3 protein: CASSLFVTADTQYF

V gene: TRBV30
J gene: TRBJ2-7
D gene: -
CDR3 protein: CAWKSGAAYEQYF

V gene: TRBV20-1
J gene: TRBJ2-1
D gene: -
CDR3 protein: CSAEHPGLTESGEQFF

V gene: TRBV9
J gene: TRBJ2-7
D gene: TRBD2
CDR3 protein: CASSVGTSGDEQYF

V gene: TRBV4-3
J gene: TRBJ2-1
D gene: -
CDR3 protein: CASSQSGPGTYNEQFF

V gene: TRBV7-2
J gene: TRBJ2-1
D gene: TRBD2
CDR3 protein: CASSPRLAGESSYNEQFF

V gene: TRBV4-2
J gene: TRBJ1-1
D gene: -
CDR3 protein: CASSQARGRGDTEAFF

V gene: TRBV4-1
J gene: -
D gene: -
CDR3 protein: CASSLGLNHEQYF

V gene: TRBV25-1
J gene: TRBJ2-1
D gene: -
CDR3 protein: CASMRAYEQFF

V gene: TRBV12-3/TRBV12-4
J gene: TRBJ2-1
D gene: -
CDR3 protein: CASSPGTRTYNEQFF

V gene: TRBV28
J gene: TRBJ2-1
D gene: -
CDR3 protein: CASRSGQRRFF

V gene: TRBV7-9
J gene: TRBJ2-3
D gene: TRBD1
CDR3 protein: CASSFPQGASTDTQYF